The 25 T cell receptor beta chains below come from one sample, sequenced in a study of blood T cell repertoires in COVID-19. Sequencing used immunoSEQ multiplex PCR; TCRdb keeps in-frame clones, though not all of them. The data hold a few hundred thousand clones, with around 90% observed a single time. Material for sequencing was peripheral blood. These receptors originate from a human donor in a cohort sampled during active COVID-19.

The chain employs TRBV30 and TRBJ2-5; maybe TRBD2 (5 bases). Trimming shortened V by 7 bases and J by 0 bases, and 12 bases separated the two germline ends. Germline V gene data show CDR1 as GTSNPN and CDR2 as SVGIG (reference sequence). CDR3 length equals 13 residues. In nucleotides, the CDR3 is TGTGCCTCCGGGGAGTCCTACCAAGAGACCCAGTACTTC. Amino acid sequence: CASGESYQETQYF.

The chain recombines TRBV6-5 with TRBJ1-1; D is unresolved. CDR1 and CDR2 (germline): MNHEY, SVGAGI. There are 13 residues in the CDR3. The V gene lost 7 bases and the J gene lost 1 base, with 10 bases spanning the gap. Written as DNA, the CDR3 is TGTGCCAGCACCCCAAATTGGAACACTGAAGCTTTCTTT. This codes for CASTPNWNTEAFF.

CDR3: CASITTSGLREETQYF. CDR3 sequence (DNA): TGTGCCAGCATCACCACTAGCGGCTTGAGAGAAGAGACCCAGTACTTC. The rearrangement joins TRBV28 to TRBJ2-5, with 8 bases that match TRBD2. V gave up 7 bases and J gave up 3 bases; unmatched junction bases: 13. This CDR3 contains 16 residues. The germline gives CDR1 MDHEN, CDR2 SYDVKM.

To note about this clone: The same CDR3 also results from other DNA sequences found in this sample. The CDR3 DNA reads TGCGCCAGCAGCTCTCAAGAGACCCAGTACTTC. As protein: CASSSQETQYF. The chain is built from TRBV5-1 and TRBJ2-5; D is ambiguous. Germline CDR1 SGHRS, CDR2 YFSETQ. The CDR3 is 11 residues long. V dropped 3 bases and J dropped 2 bases, with 2 bases sitting between them. Full variable domain (remainder filled in from reference TRBV5-1 and TRBJ2-5): KAGVTQTPRYLIKTRGQQVTLSCSPISGHRSVSWYQQTPGQGLQFLFEYFSETQRNKGNFPGRFSGRQFSNSRSEMNVSTLELGDSALYLCASSSQETQYFGPGTRLLVL.

The chain is built from TRBV25-1 and TRBJ2-7, with 9 positions matching TRBD1. V trimming: 6 bases; J trimming: 2 bases; junction bases outside the gene matches: 8. CDR3 length: 15 residues. CDR1 is MGHDK and CDR2 is SYGVNS in the germline V gene. CDR3 sequence reads: CASSEGTGPAYEQYF. CDR3 bases: TGTGCCAGCAGCGAAGGGACAGGGCCAGCCTACGAGCAGTACTTC.

The chain uses TRBV7-3 and TRBJ2-1, with D possibly being TRBD2 (6 bases). The CDR3 length is 17 residues. Trimming stripped 5 bases from V and 5 bases from J, with 22 bases between. The germline V gene has CDR1 SGHTA and CDR2 FQGTGA. The CDR3 DNA sequence: TGTGCCAGCAGCCCCAAACCCCTAGCGTTTGTCCACAATGAGCAGTTCTTC. Translating it yields CASSPKPLAFVHNEQFF.

Comments on this clone: One junction end disagrees with the germline gene, perhaps due to a read error. This chain links TRBV7-2 with TRBJ2-2; no definite D call. This CDR3 is 13 amino acids long. CDR1 and CDR2 from the germline V gene are SGHTA and FQGNSA. The CDR3 DNA reads as TGTGCCAGCACCTTAGTTCAGGTCGGGGAGCTGTTTTTT. Translating it yields CASTLVQVGELFF.

The V gene is TRBV6-1, the J gene TRBJ2-3; TRBD1 might be the D (5 bases). The germline CDR1 and CDR2 sequences are MNHNS and SASEGT. The V gene lost 3 bases and the J gene lost 2 bases, with 9 bases spanning the gap. This CDR3 has 14 amino acids. DNA of the CDR3: TGTGCCAGCAGTGACAGGGTCGTCACAGATACGCAGTATTTT. Protein product: CASSDRVVTDTQYF.

The chain links TRBV10-3 to TRBJ2-3, with TRBD1 identical over 10 bases. Trimming cost V 6 bases and J 2 bases; bases outside gene matches: 11. CDR1 is ENHRY and CDR2 is SYGVKD in the germline V gene. This CDR3 region has 17 residues. The DNA of the CDR3 is TGTGCCATCAGCCAAGGGCCGGGACAGGGGACCACAGATACGCAGTATTTT. This encodes CAISQGPGQGTTDTQYF.

A few counts support this clone. The chain uses TRBV10-3 and TRBJ2-1; tentative D call: TRBD1 (6 bases). Germline CDR1 is ENHRY and CDR2 is SYGVKD. The CDR3 has 13 amino acids. Between the trimmed V and J ends, which lost 6 bases and 4 bases, there was a span of 10 bases. The CDR3 DNA follows: TGTGCCATCAGGGGAGACAGGTACAATGAGCAGTTCTTC. Its protein is CAIRGDRYNEQFF.

The V and J genes are TRBV5-1 and TRBJ1-1, with unresolved D. The germline V gene encodes CDR1 SGHRS and CDR2 YFSETQ. The CDR3 is 13 amino acids. Trimming shortened V by 1 base and J by 4 bases, and 8 bases separated the two germline ends. In DNA form, the CDR3 reads TGCGCCAGCAGCTTGAGTAGCGGCACTGAAGCTTTCTTT. This translates into CASSLSSGTEAFF.

This rearrangement joins TRBV27 to TRBJ1-2; D is perhaps TRBD1 (5 bases). Trimming removed 1 base from V and 4 bases from J, with 10 bases in between. The germline V gene encodes CDR1 MNHEY and CDR2 SMNVEV (reference sequence). The CDR3 loop spans 14 amino acids. The CDR3 here is CASSLFGAGYGYTF. The CDR3 DNA sequence: TGTGCCAGCAGTTTATTTGGGGCAGGCTATGGCTACACCTTC.

V is TRBV6-2 or TRBV6-3 and J is TRBJ1-2; possibly TRBD1 for D (6 bases). Germline CDR1 is MNHEY and CDR2 is SVGEGT. The CDR3 is 16 amino acids. Trimming cost V 4 bases and J 0 bases, with 15 bases left between them. CDR3 in amino acids: CASSLIDRPPNYGYTF. The CDR3 DNA reads TGTGCCAGCAGTTTAATCGACAGGCCGCCTAACTATGGCTACACCTTC.

The CDR3 region has the DNA TGTGCCAGCAGCAATTACAGGGAAAATGGCTACACCTTC. The encoded protein is CASSNYRENGYTF. The chain links TRBV7-2 to TRBJ1-2; D possibly corresponds to TRBD1 (6 bases). CDR3 length equals 13 residues. Germline V gene lookup returns CDR1 SGHTA and CDR2 FQGNSA. The V end lost 5 bases, the J end lost 6 bases, and 13 bases lay between the germline ends.

This chain joins TRBV5-1 and TRBJ2-1; maybe TRBD2 (6 bases). CDR3 length: 12 amino acids. Trimming removed 4 bases from V and 8 bases from J, with 10 bases in between. Germline-derived CDR1 and CDR2 are SGHRS and YFSETQ. Here the CDR3 DNA reads TGCGCCAGCAGCCCCTGGGGGGATGAGCAGTTCTTC. It specifies CASSPWGDEQFF.

This clone has a single count. This rearrangement joins TRBV9 to TRBJ1-3; D call uncertain. Trimming left V 0 bases short and J 3 bases short, with 10 bases between. The V gene's germline CDR1 is SGDLS and CDR2 YYNGEE. The CDR3 runs to 15 residues. The CDR3 is CASSVARSHGNTIYF. CDR3 coding DNA: TGTGCCAGCAGCGTAGCTCGCAGTCATGGAAACACCATATATTTT.

The chain uses TRBV14 and TRBJ2-7, with a tentative D call TRBD2 (6 bases). The CDR3 length is 14 residues. The V gene lost 1 base and the J gene lost 0 bases, with 7 bases spanning the gap. Germline V gene sequence: CDR1 SGHDN, CDR2 FVKESK. In DNA, the CDR3 is TGTGCCAGCAGCCAAGTGGGGGGCTCCTACGAGCAGTACTTC. Residues: CASSQVGGSYEQYF.

V is TRBV6-2 or TRBV6-3 and J is TRBJ2-7; D gene ambiguous. Trimming took 4 bases from V and 3 from J, leaving 10 bases between them. Per the germline V gene, CDR1 is MNHEY and CDR2 is SVGEGT. This CDR3 has 13 amino acids. The CDR3 spells CASSFGSRYEQYF. In nucleotides, the CDR3 is TGTGCCAGCAGTTTCGGGTCTCGCTACGAGCAGTACTTC.

DNA for the CDR3: TGTGCCATCTCGCGCCTATCCTCGACTTACACCATATATTTT. Its protein is CAISRLSSTYTIYF. The V gene is TRBV4-2, the J gene TRBJ1-3; D gene uncertain. CDR3 size: 14 residues. Between the trimmed V and J ends, which lost 10 bases and 8 bases, there was a span of 21 bases. Germline-derived CDR1 and CDR2 are LGHNA and YNFKEQ.

This clone appeared once. The CDR3 loop reads CASLLNTEAFF. The CDR3 DNA is TGTGCCAGCCTCCTGAACACTGAAGCTTTCTTT. The J gene is TRBJ1-1, the V gene TRBV6-5; no clear D. CDR3 length: 11 amino acids. The V gene lost 8 bases and the J gene lost 0 bases, with 4 bases spanning the gap. Germline CDR1 and CDR2: MNHEY and SVGAGI.

This clone was seen only once. This sequence joins TRBV28 and TRBJ1-5, with a tentative D call TRBD1 (5 bases). The CDR3 runs to 16 residues. V was cut by 8 bases and J by 2 bases, with 19 bases left in between. Germline assignment: CDR1 MDHEN and CDR2 SYDVKM. CDR3 protein: CASGLRNWGGNQPQHF. The CDR3, as DNA: TGTGCCAGCGGACTAAGAAACTGGGGGGGCAATCAGCCCCAGCATTTT.

This chain links TRBV18 with TRBJ1-1, with 9 bases matching TRBD1. V shed 3 bases, J shed 8 bases, and the junction held 16 bases outside the gene matches. CDR1 is KGHSH and CDR2 is LQKENI in the germline V gene. This CDR3 contains 17 residues. CDR3 nucleotide sequence: TGTGCCAGCTCACCCGCCGGGACAGGGCTCTCACTTCCGGAAGCTTTCTTT. It translates to CASSPAGTGLSLPEAFF. Full variable domain (rest looked up from reference TRBV18 and TRBJ1-1): NAGVMQNPRHLVRRRGQEARLRCSPMKGHSHVYWYRQLPEEGLKFMVYLQKENIIDESGMPKERFSAEFPKEGPSILRIQQVVRGDSAAYFCASSPAGTGLSLPEAFFGQGTRLTVV.

The chain employs TRBV5-1 and TRBJ2-7, with 8 positions matching TRBD1. CDR3 size: 14 residues. Germline V gene lookup returns CDR1 SGHRS and CDR2 YFSETQ. The ends lost 4 bases at V and 5 bases at J; junction bases unmatched: 8. The DNA of the CDR3 is TGCGCCAGCAGCCCGGACAGGGAGGTGGACGAGCAGTACTTC. Protein product: CASSPDREVDEQYF.

The chain carries TRBV6-6 and TRBJ1-2; TRBD1 might be the D (5 bases). V was trimmed by 7 bases and J by 6 bases, leaving 15 bases between them. Per the germline V gene, CDR1 is MNHNY and CDR2 is SVGAGI (reference sequence). This CDR3 spans 13 amino acids. The CDR3, as DNA: TGTGCCAGCACCCCGGGGGGGAGGAATGGCTACACCTTC. Amino acid sequence: CASTPGGRNGYTF.

This chain connects TRBV4-3 to TRBJ1-3, with unresolved D. The CDR3 runs 15 residues. Trimming left V 4 bases short and J 0 bases short, with 10 bases between. The V gene's germline CDR1 is LGHNA and CDR2 YSLEER. CDR3 sequence reads: CASSPGPPSGNTIYF. CDR3 nucleotide sequence: TGCGCCAGCAGCCCTGGGCCACCCTCTGGAAACACCATATATTTT.